This entry lists 30 T cell receptor beta chains sequenced from one sample in a study of blood T cell repertoires in COVID-19. Clones were sequenced by immunoSEQ multiplex PCR, and TCRdb holds only the in-frame ones, with some missing. The top ten hold approximately 7.2% of the sample, which has 200,000 to 300,000 clones, more than 85% seen once. Sequenced material: peripheral blood. The receptors were gathered from a woman in her seventies with active or convalescent COVID-19.

The chain uses TRBV12-3 or TRBV12-4 and TRBJ1-5, with D possibly matching TRBD1 (6 bases). The V and J ends lost 5 bases and 1 base respectively, with 6 bases between them. CDR3 length: 13 residues. CDR3 coding DNA: TGTGCCAGCAGTGGACAGAGCAATCAGCCCCAGCATTTT. Protein sequence: CASSGQSNQPQHF.

The CDR3 DNA is TGTGCCAGCAGCTTAGCGCTCGGGAGGAACACTGAAGCTTTCTTT. Amino acid sequence: CASSLALGRNTEAFF. The chain is built from TRBV7-6 and TRBJ1-1; D gene uncertain. The CDR3 totals 15 residues. V lost 0 bases and J lost 1, with 9 bases in between. Germline-derived CDR1 and CDR2 are SGHVS and FNYEAQ.

V usage is TRBV11-2 and J usage is TRBJ1-1; D possibly corresponds to TRBD1 (6 bases). The CDR3 loop spans 15 amino acids. V shed 5 bases and J shed 3 bases, with 16 bases lying between them. Germline V lookup: CDR1 SGHAT, CDR2 FQNNGV. Here the CDR3 DNA reads TGTGCCAGCAGCGTTCGACAGGATTGGGACACTGAAGCTTTCTTT. It specifies CASSVRQDWDTEAFF.

This clone was recorded only once. This chain connects TRBV9 to TRBJ1-2, with D uncertain. V was clipped by 6 bases and J by 8 bases, with 14 bases between them. Per the germline V gene, CDR1 is SGDLS and CDR2 is YYNGEE. CDR3 length equals 12 residues. CDR3 sequence: CASTRDGEGYTF. DNA of the CDR3: TGTGCCAGCACCCGAGACGGGGAGGGCTACACCTTC.

The chain carries TRBV6-1 and TRBJ1-2; D gene ambiguous. The length of the CDR3 is 14 residues. V lost 2 bases and J 8 bases, leaving 15 bases between the germline ends. Germline CDR1 is MNHNS and CDR2 is SASEGT. CDR3 protein: CASSEIPSGEGYTF. The CDR3 DNA is TGTGCCAGCAGTGAAATCCCTTCAGGCGAGGGCTACACCTTC.

The chain uses TRBV5-1 and TRBJ2-2, with TRBD1 matching 10 bases. J lost 5 bases, V lost 4 bases, and 5 bases had no gene match. Per germline, CDR1 SGHRS and CDR2 YFSETQ. This CDR3 is 15 amino acids long. The CDR3 DNA follows: TGCGCCAGCAGCGAAAGACAGGGGGCAACCGGGGAGCTGTTTTTT. Protein product: CASSERQGATGELFF.

The CDR3 DNA is TGTGCCAGCAGTTATTCTCCCTATAGCAATCAGCCCCAGCATTTT. Translation: CASSYSPYSNQPQHF. J is TRBJ1-5 and V is TRBV6-6, with unresolved D. Germline assignment: CDR1 MNHNY and CDR2 SVGAGI (reference sequence). The V end was cut by 3 bases, the J end by 0 bases, with 9 bases between. The CDR3 is made up of 15 amino acids.

This clone was observed a handful of times. The V gene is TRBV25-1, the J gene TRBJ1-2, with 7 nucleotides matching TRBD1. CDR1 MGHDK and CDR2 SYGVNS come from the germline V gene. V shed 4 bases, J shed 5 bases, and the junction held 7 bases outside the gene matches. This CDR3 spans 14 amino acids. CDR3 sequence: CASSVGQERYGYTF. CDR3 coding DNA: TGTGCCAGCAGTGTCGGACAGGAACGGTATGGCTACACCTTC.

This clone was detected a few times. The chain recombines TRBV5-6 with TRBJ1-2, with 8 bases aligning to TRBD1. The CDR3 contains 16 residues. Germline CDR1 is SGHDT and CDR2 is YYEEEE. J gave up 8 bases and V 3 bases, and 15 bases lay outside the gene matches. The CDR3 protein is CASSSLTHFDRGGYTF. CDR3 in DNA: TGTGCCAGCAGCTCCCTTACCCACTTCGACAGGGGCGGCTACACCTTC.

This chain connects TRBV19 to TRBJ1-2; D call uncertain. V lost 10 bases to trimming and J lost 6 bases, with 12 bases between them. Germline lookup yields CDR1 LNHDA and CDR2 SQIVND (reference sequence). This CDR3 spans 11 amino acids. CDR3 sequence reads: CATTSGNGYTF. In DNA form, the CDR3 reads TGTGCCACCACGTCGGGTAATGGCTACACCTTC.

The chain has TRBV18 and TRBJ1-2, with no clear D. In germline, CDR1 is KGHSH, CDR2 LQKENI. This CDR3 is built from 13 residues. Trimming removed 3 bases from V and 4 bases from J, with 9 bases in between. The CDR3 region is CASSPEYGYGYTF. In DNA, the CDR3 is TGTGCCAGCTCACCCGAGTACGGCTATGGCTACACCTTC.

The rearrangement links TRBV7-9 to TRBJ1-1; D possibly corresponds to TRBD1 (6 bases). The CDR3 loop spans 16 amino acids. Trimming stripped 3 bases from V and 4 bases from J, with 18 bases between. CDR1 SEHNR and CDR2 FQNEAQ come from the germline V gene (reference sequence). In DNA, the CDR3 is TGTGCCAGCAGCTTTTCAGGGGCAGGGAGGGGCACTGAAGCTTTCTTT. It codes for CASSFSGAGRGTEAFF. Full variable domain (rest looked up from reference TRBV7-9 and TRBJ1-1): DTGVSQNPRHKITKRGQNVTFRCDPISEHNRLYWYRQTLGQGPEFLTYFQNEAQLEKSRLLSDRFSAERPKGSFSTLEIQRTEQGDSAMYLCASSFSGAGRGTEAFFGQGTRLTVV.

This chain links TRBV3-1 (or the pseudogene TRBV3-2) with TRBJ2-7; D perhaps matches TRBD2 (7 bases). The length of the CDR3 is 15 residues. The ends were cut back, 4 bases at V and 2 bases at J, with 15 bases in the middle. The germline V gene has CDR1 LGHDT and CDR2 YNNKEL (reference sequence). The CDR3 nucleotides are TGTGCCAGCAGCCCCGAGGGGGGGCGAGCCTACGAGCAGTACTTC. This encodes CASSPEGGRAYEQYF.

There are a few counts of this clone. This rearrangement joins TRBV18 to TRBJ2-5; 13 bases are shared with TRBD2. The V gene end was trimmed by 5 bases and the J gene end by 4 bases; junction bases not matched to a gene: 1. The CDR3 runs 14 residues. Germline V gives CDR1 KGHSH, CDR2 LQKENI. The DNA of the CDR3 is TGTGCCAGCTCAAGACTAGCGGGAGGAGAGACCCAGTACTTC. As protein: CASSRLAGGETQYF.

Only a few counts were recorded for this clone. The chain recombines TRBV5-6 with TRBJ1-1; D is undetermined. V gave up 2 bases and J gave up 5 bases, with 4 bases separating them. Germline CDR1 reads SGHDT; CDR2 reads YYEEEE. The CDR3 is 11 residues long. CDR3 loop: CASSFETEAFF. As DNA, the CDR3 is TGTGCCAGCAGCTTCGAGACTGAAGCTTTCTTT.

J is TRBJ1-5 and V is TRBV18; D is unclear. Trimming shortened V by 10 bases and J by 3 bases, and 13 bases separated the two germline ends. Germline V CDR1 and CDR2: KGHSH, LQKENI. The CDR3 consists of 13 residues. CDR3 sequence reads: CATTVGDNQPQHF. CDR3 bases: TGTGCCACCACGGTCGGGGACAATCAGCCCCAGCATTTT.

Remarks on this clone: Likely a read error: the CDR3 ends without its conserved phenylalanine or tryptophan. Because the CDR3's place on the DNA is in doubt, the DNA is left out and the CDR3 is given as listed by TCRdb. This chain uses TRBV5-8 with TRBJ1-1; the table's TRBD1 call for D was not verified on the DNA. The CDR3 is 12 residues long, counting both termini. CDR1 is SGHTS and CDR2 is YDEGEE in the germline V gene. The CDR3 sequence is CASSAWKGQLVL.

The chain has TRBV11-3 and TRBJ2-2, with 7 bases that match TRBD1. Germline trimming cut 3 bases from V and 7 bases from J; bases unmatched to any gene: 5. The CDR3 runs 14 residues. Germline V CDR1 and CDR2: SGHNT, YENEEA. The DNA for the CDR3 is TGTGCCAGCAGCTTCTCACAGGGGATCGGGGAGCTGTTTTTT. Amino acids: CASSFSQGIGELFF.

The rearrangement uses TRBV3-1 (or the pseudogene TRBV3-2) and TRBJ2-2; the match to TRBD1 covers 9 bases. From germline, CDR1 is LGHDT and CDR2 YNNKEL (reference sequence). CDR3 length: 18 residues. With 5 bases clipped from V and 6 bases from J, the junction kept 16 bases outside the gene matches. This chain's CDR3 is CASSFRTGVAFLAGELFF. The CDR3 nucleotides are TGTGCCAGCAGCTTCCGGACAGGGGTAGCCTTCCTCGCCGGGGAGCTGTTTTTT.

The chain links TRBV9 to TRBJ2-3, with TRBD2 matching over 10 bases. Germline CDR1 is SGDLS and CDR2 is YYNGEE. J was trimmed by 0 bases and V by 0 bases; bases with no gene match: 4. The CDR3 runs 17 residues. The CDR3 is CASSVALAGASTDTQYF. The CDR3 nucleotides read TGTGCCAGCAGCGTAGCTCTAGCGGGGGCTAGCACAGATACGCAGTATTTT.

V is TRBV27 and J is TRBJ1-2; 7 bases align to TRBD1. Trimming cost V 5 bases and J 7 bases; bases outside gene matches: 7. The germline V gene encodes CDR1 MNHEY and CDR2 SMNVEV (reference sequence). There are 13 residues in the CDR3. The CDR3 bases are TGTGCCAGCAGTACAGGGACAGCCCTTGGCTACACCTTC. Translation: CASSTGTALGYTF.

The chain uses TRBV14 and TRBJ2-3; a weak D match, TRBD2 (6 bases). The CDR3 has 16 residues. Germline loops: CDR1 SGHDN, CDR2 FVKESK. With 5 bases removed from V and 2 bases from J, the gap between germline ends came to 17 bases. The CDR3 reads CASSSRLELFTDTQYF. The CDR3 DNA is TGTGCCAGCAGCTCCCGACTAGAACTGTTCACAGATACGCAGTATTTT.

The chain uses TRBV5-6 and TRBJ2-3, with a weak D call TRBD1 (6 bases). The germline V gene has CDR1 SGHDT and CDR2 YYEEEE. This CDR3 contains 15 residues. Deletions cut 4 bases from V and 3 bases from J, with 15 bases between. The CDR3 reads CASSRDTLRTDTQYF. CDR3 DNA: TGTGCCAGCAGCCGGGACACCCTTCGAACAGATACGCAGTATTTT. The complete variable domain, with remaining parts taken from reference TRBV5-6 and TRBJ2-3, reads DAGVTQSPTHLIKTRGQQVTLRCSPKSGHDTVSWYQQALGQGPQFIFQYYEEEERQRGNFPDRFSGHQFPNYSSELNVNALLLGDSALYLCASSRDTLRTDTQYFGPGTRLTVL.

This rearrangement joins TRBV6-6 to TRBJ2-7, with 8 bases matching TRBD2. V trimming: 5 bases; J trimming: 1 base; junction bases outside the gene matches: 16. Looked up from germline, CDR1 is MNHNY and CDR2 is SVGAGI (reference sequence). CDR3 size: 18 residues. This chain's CDR3 is CASSPRTSPLRGSYEQYF. The CDR3, as DNA: TGTGCCAGCAGTCCCCGGACTAGCCCCTTAAGGGGGTCCTACGAGCAGTACTTC.

This chain uses TRBV27 with TRBJ1-1; possibly TRBD1 for D (5 bases). The germline V gene has CDR1 MNHEY and CDR2 SMNVEV (reference sequence). The V end was cut by 6 bases, the J end by 1 base, with 12 bases between. There are 14 residues in the CDR3. Here the CDR3 DNA reads TGTGCCAGCAGGTATCTAGGGGAGAACACTGAAGCTTTCTTT. Amino acids: CASRYLGENTEAFF.

The chain carries TRBV5-1 and TRBJ1-1, with D possibly matching TRBD1 (6 bases). This CDR3 has 13 amino acids. CDR1 and CDR2 (germline): SGHRS, YFSETQ. V was pared by 7 bases and J by 0 bases, with 10 bases between. CDR3 region: CASQDSLNTEAFF. In nucleotides, the CDR3 is TGCGCCAGCCAGGACAGCTTGAACACTGAAGCTTTCTTT.

The chain has TRBV5-1 and TRBJ1-1; D may be TRBD1 (6 bases). CDR1 and CDR2 (germline): SGHRS, YFSETQ. This CDR3 is 16 amino acids long. Trimming removed 4 bases from V and 0 bases from J, with 16 bases in between. The CDR3 spells CASSPTGAGMNTEAFF. CDR3 bases: TGCGCCAGCAGCCCGACAGGAGCCGGGATGAACACTGAAGCTTTCTTT.

The CDR3 is CASWDRGRTEAFF. The CDR3, as DNA: TGTGCCAGTTGGGACAGGGGCCGCACTGAAGCTTTCTTT. The chain combines TRBV19 with TRBJ1-1; 10 bases line up with TRBD1. CDR3 size: 13 residues. Losses at the gene ends were 8 bases for V and 4 bases for J; bases not matched to a gene: 4. From germline, CDR1 is LNHDA and CDR2 SQIVND (reference sequence).

The chain joins TRBV2 to TRBJ1-2, with TRBD1 as a possible D gene (5 bases). CDR1 and CDR2 from the germline V gene are SNHLY and FYNNEI. V was clipped by 5 bases and J by 6 bases, with 16 bases between them. CDR3 length: 14 amino acids. The CDR3 nucleotides are TGTGCCAGCAGTACGGGAGGGGAGCTAGATGGCTACACCTTC. Protein product: CASSTGGELDGYTF.

Concerning this clone itself: In the same sample, other DNA sequences code for this CDR3. The CDR3 DNA reads as TGTGCCAGCAGCCAAGCAAGAGGACAGGGCTATGGCTACACCTTC. Translation: CASSQARGQGYGYTF. This chain links TRBV3-1 (or the pseudogene TRBV3-2) with TRBJ1-2; TRBD1 matches 8 bases. CDR3 length: 15 amino acids. Germline CDR1 LGHDT, CDR2 YNNKEL (reference sequence). With V trimmed by 1 base and J by 4 bases, 5 bases remained unmatched.